These 11 T cell receptor beta chains were all obtained from the same sample, sequenced in a study of blood T cell repertoires in COVID-19. The assay was immunoSEQ multiplex PCR, and TCRdb's table has in-frame clones only and misses some. The data contain about 140,000 clones, about 89% of them singletons. Sequenced sample: PBMCs or T cells enriched from blood (not recorded which). These receptor sequences come from a man aged 55 to 69 who had recovered from COVID-19.

This chain joins TRBV29-1 and TRBJ2-7; 8 bases line up with TRBD1. Germline CDR1 and CDR2: SQVTM and ANQGSEA. The J segment lost 0 bases and the V segment lost 3 bases, leaving 4 bases of the junction unmatched. The CDR3 runs 14 residues. The CDR3 here is CSVDRTGTSYEQYF. DNA for the CDR3: TGCAGCGTTGATAGGACAGGGACCTCCTACGAGCAGTACTTC.

The CDR3 loop is CASSSPVKRRGGGGDTQYF. The CDR3 DNA follows: TGTGCCAGCAGCTCGCCGGTGAAGAGGCGGGGGGGCGGCGGGGATACGCAGTATTTT. The J gene is TRBJ2-3, the V gene TRBV9, with TRBD2 matching 9 bases. CDR3 length: 19 amino acids. Unmatched junction bases numbered 21, after V lost 4 bases and J lost 6 bases. Germline loops: CDR1 SGDLS, CDR2 YYNGEE.

The genes are TRBV18 and TRBJ2-3; the D gene is possibly TRBD1 (6 bases). The CDR3 runs to 17 residues. Germline CDR1 and CDR2: KGHSH and LQKENI. V lost 3 bases and J 5 bases, leaving 21 bases between the germline ends. CDR3 protein: CASSPDSLYRVRDTQYF. CDR3 in DNA: TGTGCCAGCTCACCCGACAGCCTATACAGGGTTAGAGATACGCAGTATTTT.

This chain links TRBV7-6 with TRBJ2-3; 15 bases match TRBD2. Germline CDR1 is SGHVS and CDR2 is FNYEAQ. The J segment lost 1 base and the V segment lost 2 bases, leaving 4 bases of the junction unmatched. The CDR3 is made up of 18 amino acids. This CDR3 reads CASSLWTSGGAGTDTQYF. The CDR3 region has the DNA TGTGCCAGCAGCTTATGGACTAGCGGGGGGGCGGGCACAGATACGCAGTATTTT.

This CDR3 is CAWSRGAGRGDTQYF. CDR3 nucleotide sequence: TGTGCCTGGAGTCGGGGCGCGGGACGGGGAGATACGCAGTATTTT. The V gene is TRBV30, the J gene TRBJ2-3, with a tentative D call TRBD2 (6 bases). The CDR3 length is 15 residues. V lost 2 bases and J lost 5, with 17 bases in between. The V gene's germline CDR1 is GTSNPN and CDR2 SVGIG (reference sequence).

The V gene is TRBV27, the J gene TRBJ1-6, with D possibly being TRBD1 (6 bases). Germline V gives CDR1 MNHEY, CDR2 SMNVEV (reference sequence). Trimming took off 7 bases at V and 4 bases at J, with 14 bases between the two ends. The CDR3 runs to 15 residues. The CDR3: CASTVQGAYNSPLHF. DNA for the CDR3: TGTGCCAGCACCGTACAGGGCGCGTATAATTCACCCCTCCACTTT.

The chain uses TRBV15 and TRBJ1-6; 8 positions agree with TRBD1. V was clipped by 0 bases and J by 4 bases; unmatched bases: 5. CDR3 size: 17 residues. Germline V gene lookup returns CDR1 LNHNV and CDR2 YYDKDF (reference sequence). CDR3 DNA sequence: TGTGCCACCAGCAGAGACGGACAGGGAGCATATAATTCACCCCTCCACTTT. Amino acid sequence: CATSRDGQGAYNSPLHF.

The rearrangement uses TRBV12-3 or TRBV12-4 and TRBJ1-2, with a tentative D call TRBD1 (6 bases). V dropped 9 bases and J dropped 5 bases, with 16 bases sitting between them. CDR3 size: 13 residues. The DNA for the CDR3 is TGTGCCAGTACAGGGAGACCTATGTATGGCTACACCTTC. It codes for CASTGRPMYGYTF.

This chain links TRBV12-3 or TRBV12-4 with TRBJ1-6; D unclear. Trimming cost V 8 bases and J 7 bases, with 9 bases left between them. The CDR3 covers 12 residues. CDR3 residues: CASSLLNSPLHF. CDR3 DNA: TGTGCCAGCTCCCTTTTAAATTCACCCCTCCACTTT.

This chain links TRBV7-2 with TRBJ2-2; D remains unclear. This CDR3 comprises 14 residues. The germline V and J ends were trimmed by 7 bases and 1 base, with 10 bases remaining between them. The V gene's germline CDR1 is SGHTA and CDR2 FQGNSA. CDR3 bases: TGTGCCAGCATCGTGACTGTGAACACCGGGGAGCTGTTTTTT. It encodes CASIVTVNTGELFF.

This CDR3 reads CASSLKGGGTGELFF. The CDR3 DNA reads as TGTGCCAGCAGCTTAAAGGGAGGGGGAACCGGGGAGCTGTTTTTT. The chain links TRBV7-2 to TRBJ2-2, with a possible D match to TRBD2 (7 bases). This CDR3 is 15 amino acids long. Germline V CDR1 and CDR2: SGHTA, FQGNSA. Trimming shortened V by 2 bases and J by 5 bases, and 12 bases separated the two germline ends.